Below are 23 T cell receptor beta chains sequenced from a single sample in a study of vaccination and CD4 T cells after COVID-19. Time point meaning: late sampling 161 to 241 days after vaccination in a few convalescent patients. Treatment described: roughly 10-day PBMC culture with coronavirus spike peptide pools or control peptides (ViraFEST assay). The Oncomine TCR Beta short-read assay was what sequenced the DNA obtained from cultured CD4+ T cells. MiXCR, applied by TCRdb to the PCR reads, yields one record per CDR3 protein. This repertoire shows about 21,000 distinct CDR3 sequences, 45% to 55% found once; its top ten account for approximately 13%. No antigen has been assigned to these receptors. The input for sequencing was CD4+ T cells from blood, cultured in vitro, taken about 7 months after SARS-CoV-2 vaccination. These receptors came from a human donor who had recovered from COVID-19.

The chain carries TRBV20-1 and TRBJ2-3; 8 bases fit TRBD2. The CDR3 consists of 13 residues. CDR1 is DFQATT, CDR2 SNEGSKA, per germline (reference sequence). CDR3 residues: CRASSGSTDTQYF. For the CDR3, the DNA is TGCAGGGCTTCTAGCGGGAGCACAGATACGCAGTATTTT.

The chain recombines TRBV7-8 with TRBJ2-3, with TRBD1 matching 9 bases. Germline trimming cut 5 bases from V and 1 base from J; bases unmatched to any gene: 7. This CDR3 contains 16 residues. Germline loops: CDR1 SGHVS, CDR2 FQNEAQ. CDR3 DNA sequence: TGTGCCAGCAGCATATCCTACAGGGGGCGCACAGATACGCAGTATTTT. Amino acid sequence: CASSISYRGRTDTQYF.

The V and J genes are TRBV20-1 and TRBJ2-3; the match to TRBD2 covers 9 bases. V lost 2 bases to trimming and J lost 4 bases; unmatched junction nucleotides: 4. CDR1 is DFQATT and CDR2 is SNEGSKA in the germline V gene (reference sequence). This CDR3 is 14 amino acids long. The CDR3 coding sequence is TGCAGTGCTAGACTAGCGGGATTGGCAGATACGCAGTATTTT. Its translation is CSARLAGLADTQYF.

A few counts support this clonotype. The J gene is TRBJ2-7, the V gene TRBV6-1; 9 bases map to TRBD1. CDR1 and CDR2 from the germline V gene are MNHNS and SASEGT. The CDR3 sequence is 14 residues long. J was trimmed by 2 bases and V by 6 bases; bases with no gene match: 5. The CDR3 is CASRPGQGAYEQYF. The CDR3 region has the DNA TGTGCCAGCAGGCCGGGACAGGGAGCCTACGAGCAGTACTTC.

The genes are TRBV27 and TRBJ2-7; possibly TRBD1 for D (5 bases). Trimming shortened V by 4 bases and J by 1 base, and 11 bases separated the two germline ends. Germline CDR1 MNHEY, CDR2 SMNVEV (reference sequence). CDR3 length equals 14 residues. CDR3 DNA: TGTGCCAGCAGTTCAATGACAGAATCCTACGAGCAGTACTTC. It translates to CASSSMTESYEQYF.

The genes are TRBV28 and TRBJ2-3, with 14 bases identical to TRBD2. The CDR3 sequence is 15 residues long. The germline gives CDR1 MDHEN, CDR2 SYDVKM. With V trimmed by 8 bases and J by 6 bases, 7 bases remained unmatched. This chain's CDR3 is CASSERLAGGDTQYF. CDR3 coding DNA: TGTGCCAGCTCGGAGAGACTAGCGGGAGGGGATACGCAGTATTTT.

This clonotype has just a few counts. The CDR3 sequence: CATSDTSPGGGSSYEQYF. CDR3 DNA sequence: TGTGCCACCAGTGATACCTCCCCGGGTGGGGGAAGCTCCTACGAGCAGTACTTC. V is TRBV24-1 and J is TRBJ2-7; D is perhaps TRBD1 or TRBD2 (5 bases each). Deletions cut 3 bases from V and 0 bases from J, with 20 bases between. The CDR3 covers 18 residues. CDR1 is KGHDR and CDR2 is SFDVKD in the germline V gene.

This chain uses TRBV10-3 with TRBJ2-3; 7 bases match TRBD2. Germline CDR1 ENHRY, CDR2 SYGVKD. V trimming: 8 bases; J trimming: 5 bases; junction bases outside the gene matches: 1. The CDR3 runs 11 residues. Written as DNA, the CDR3 is TGTGCCATCGGGGAGGGAGATACGCAGTATTTT. Amino acids: CAIGEGDTQYF.

The chain employs TRBV29-1 and TRBJ1-5, with 7 positions matching TRBD1. Germline lookup yields CDR1 SQVTM and CDR2 ANQGSEA. This CDR3 is 13 amino acids long. The ends lost 4 bases at V and 5 bases at J; junction bases unmatched: 5. The CDR3 DNA reads TGCAGCGTTGCTTTAGGGGGCCATCAGCCCCAGCATTTT. It is translated as CSVALGGHQPQHF. The variable domain in full, completed from reference TRBV29-1 and TRBJ1-5, reads SAVISQKPSRDICQRGTSLTIQCQVDSQVTMMFWYRQQPGQSLTLIATANQGSEATYESGFVIDKFPISRPNLTFSTLTVSNMSPEDSSIYLCSVALGGHQPQHFGDGTRLSIL.

This clonotype showed up just a few times. J is TRBJ2-1 and V is TRBV7-3; D not resolved. The CDR3 covers 15 residues. CDR1 and CDR2 from the germline V gene are SGHTA and FQGTGA. V lost 5 bases, J lost 3 bases, and 14 bases lay in between. The CDR3 reads CASSPEDGIYNEQFF. The CDR3 coding sequence is TGTGCCAGCAGCCCAGAAGACGGCATCTACAATGAGCAGTTCTTC.

This clonotype was observed a few times. The V and J genes are TRBV7-2 and TRBJ2-5, with 7 bases that match TRBD2. The CDR3 is made up of 15 amino acids. Losses at the gene ends were 2 bases for V and 2 bases for J; bases not matched to a gene: 5. The germline V gene has CDR1 SGHTA and CDR2 FQGNSA. CDR3 sequence reads: CASSLLSGEQETQYF. For the CDR3, the DNA is TGTGCCAGCAGCTTACTCAGCGGGGAACAAGAGACCCAGTACTTC. Complete variable domain (other parts from reference TRBV7-2 and TRBJ2-5): GAGVSQSPSNKVTEKGKDVELRCDPISGHTALYWYRQSLGQGLEFLIYFQGNSAPDKSGLPSDRFSAERTGGSVSTLTIQRTQQEDSAVYLCASSLLSGEQETQYFGPGTRLLVL.

The J gene is TRBJ2-7, the V gene TRBV6-5; 16 bases align to TRBD2. Trimming removed 2 bases from V and 0 bases from J; junction bases left unmatched: 4. This CDR3 region has 18 residues. Germline lookup yields CDR1 MNHEY and CDR2 SVGAGI. The chain's CDR3 is CASSYRGLAGGPSYEQYF. CDR3 bases: TGTGCCAGCAGTTACCGGGGACTAGCGGGAGGGCCCTCCTACGAGCAGTACTTC.

The chain has TRBV7-2 and TRBJ2-5, with 15 positions matching TRBD2. The ends lost 10 bases at V and 5 bases at J; junction bases unmatched: 2. This CDR3 region has 13 residues. CDR1 is SGHTA, CDR2 FQGNSA, per germline. The CDR3 region has the DNA TGTGCCACAGGACTAGCGGGGGGGGAGACCCAGTACTTC. Translation gives CATGLAGGETQYF.

This clonotype has just a few counts. The gene calls are TRBV6-1 and TRBJ2-5, with TRBD2 as a possible D gene (5 bases). Trimming cost V 5 bases and J 13 bases, with 20 bases left between them. The CDR3 loop spans 13 amino acids. From germline, CDR1 is MNHNS and CDR2 SASEGT. In DNA form, the CDR3 reads TGTGCCAGCAGTCCAAGGATCCAGCGGACCGTGTACTTC. The encoded protein is CASSPRIQRTVYF.

This sequence joins TRBV20-1 and TRBJ2-1, with a weak D call TRBD2 (6 bases). CDR1 is DFQATT, CDR2 SNEGSKA, per germline (reference sequence). V shed 3 bases and J shed 0 bases, with 15 bases lying between them. This CDR3 is 16 amino acids long. CDR3 DNA: TGCAGTGCTAGCAAAATTAGCGGAAGCTCCTACAATGAGCAGTTCTTC. It encodes CSASKISGSSYNEQFF.

J is TRBJ1-6 and V is TRBV4-1; D is uncertain. Trimming took off 0 bases at V and 8 bases at J, with 14 bases between the two ends. The CDR3 is 16 residues long. Germline CDR1 and CDR2: MGHRA and YSYEKL. DNA of the CDR3: TGCGCCAGCAGCCAAGATCTGGCAGATTCTTATTCACCCCTCCACTTT. This codes for CASSQDLADSYSPLHF.

The rearrangement uses TRBV20-1 and TRBJ2-3, with a possible D match to TRBD1 (6 bases). Trimming left V 6 bases short and J 6 bases short, with 16 bases between. The CDR3 runs to 13 residues. CDR1 and CDR2 from the germline V gene are DFQATT and SNEGSKA (reference sequence). The CDR3 sequence: CSAIKGDTDTQYF. DNA of the CDR3: TGCAGTGCCATAAAAGGGGACACCGATACGCAGTATTTT.

The V gene is TRBV7-2, the J gene TRBJ2-2, with 8 bases matching TRBD2. With 5 bases clipped from V and 5 bases from J, the junction kept 10 bases outside the gene matches. This CDR3 has 16 amino acids. Germline V CDR1 and CDR2: SGHTA, FQGNSA. As DNA, the CDR3 is TGTGCCAGCAGCCACTCGAGCGGGGGTGGAACCGGGGAGCTGTTTTTT. Its protein product is CASSHSSGGGTGELFF. The variable domain in full, completed from reference TRBV7-2 and TRBJ2-2, reads GAGVSQSPSNKVTEKGKDVELRCDPISGHTALYWYRQSLGQGLEFLIYFQGNSAPDKSGLPSDRFSAERTGGSVSTLTIQRTQQEDSAVYLCASSHSSGGGTGELFFGEGSRLTVL.

This CDR3 reads CASSYQGANSPLHF. In DNA, the CDR3 is TGTGCCAGCAGCTACCAAGGGGCAAATTCACCCCTCCACTTT. The gene calls are TRBV7-8 and TRBJ1-6, with D tentatively TRBD1 (5 bases). Germline CDR1 and CDR2: SGHVS and FQNEAQ. The CDR3 spans 14 residues. Between the trimmed V and J ends, which lost 4 bases and 7 bases, there was a span of 11 bases.

This clonotype appeared a few times. This sequence joins TRBV28 and TRBJ1-2; D ambiguous. The CDR3 runs 13 residues. V lost 6 bases, J lost 8 bases, and 16 bases lay in between. Germline V CDR1 and CDR2: MDHEN, SYDVKM. Here the CDR3 reads CASRSLGAKGYTF. CDR3 DNA: TGTGCCAGCAGGTCGCTGGGCGCGAAAGGCTACACCTTC.

The rearrangement links TRBV7-2 to TRBJ2-1; D is unresolved. The germline gives CDR1 SGHTA, CDR2 FQGNSA. This CDR3 has 15 amino acids. With 5 bases removed from V and 2 bases from J, the gap between germline ends came to 13 bases. The CDR3 coding sequence is TGTGCCAGCAGCCCAGACTCGGCCCCCTACAATGAGCAGTTCTTC. Translation: CASSPDSAPYNEQFF. The whole variable domain, filled in from reference TRBV7-2 and TRBJ2-1, reads GAGVSQSPSNKVTEKGKDVELRCDPISGHTALYWYRQSLGQGLEFLIYFQGNSAPDKSGLPSDRFSAERTGGSVSTLTIQRTQQEDSAVYLCASSPDSAPYNEQFFGPGTRLTVL.

The chain is built from TRBV10-3 and TRBJ2-1, with 10 bases lining up with TRBD2. The germline gives CDR1 ENHRY, CDR2 SYGVKD. V lost 6 bases and J lost 5; bases outside the gene matches: 4. This CDR3 is 14 amino acids long. The CDR3, as DNA: TGTGCCATCAGGGCTACTAGCGGGGACAATGAGCAGTTCTTC. Translated: CAIRATSGDNEQFF.

The chain joins TRBV20-1 to TRBJ2-7; the D is unclear. Trimming cost V 1 base and J 11 bases, with 12 bases left between them. The CDR3 is 11 amino acids. Germline V gives CDR1 DFQATT, CDR2 SNEGSKA (reference sequence). CDR3 amino acids: CSARAATPEYF. In nucleotides, the CDR3 is TGCAGTGCTAGAGCCGCAACTCCAGAGTACTTC.